Listed below are T cell receptor beta chains from one sample, sequenced in a study of cytomegalovirus exposure and HLA in healthy donors. Sequenced by immunoSEQ multiplex PCR; TCRdb stores in-frame clones only, minus some. This table holds 170,000 or so clones, roughly 77% found once. The sequenced sample was PBMCs. These receptors all come from a woman in her 50s in good health and CMV-seropositive. Both conserved end residues are part of each CDR3. The order of the fields is clone size, V gene, D gene, J gene, CDR3 DNA, CDR3 protein. A D gene is named only where the DNA matches it firmly. Not all rows give a size; the values are once, few, many and, for expanded clones, a class.

clone size: NA; V gene: TRBV11-1; D gene: TRBD1; J gene: TRBJ2-3; CDR3 DNA: TGTGCCAGCAGCAAACAAGATACAGGGGGCTGGACAGATACGCAGTATTTT; CDR3 protein: CASSKQDTGGWTDTQYF
clone size: few; V gene: TRBV30; D gene: TRBD1; J gene: TRBJ2-7; CDR3 DNA: TGTGCCTGGAACCGGGACAGGAACGTGTACAAGCAGTACTTC; CDR3 protein: CAWNRDRNVYKQYF
clone size: NA; V gene: TRBV14; D gene: TRBD2; J gene: TRBJ2-7; CDR3 DNA: TGTGCCAGCAGCCAAGCGAGCGGGGGATACTACGAGCAGTACTTC; CDR3 protein: CASSQASGGYYEQYF
clone size: few; V gene: TRBV18; D gene: NA; J gene: TRBJ1-1; CDR3 DNA: TGTGCCAGCTCACCACGGCAGGGGTACACTGAAGCTTTCTTT; CDR3 protein: CASSPRQGYTEAFF
clone size: NA; V gene: TRBV5-4; D gene: NA; J gene: TRBJ1-1; CDR3 DNA: TGTGCCAGCAGCTGGGGACGGGGGGAGACTGAAGCTTTCTTT; CDR3 protein: CASSWGRGETEAFF
clone size: NA; V gene: TRBV19; D gene: TRBD2; J gene: TRBJ2-2; CDR3 DNA: TGTGCCAGTAGTATGGGGCCCCGGGGGGGTACCGGGGAGCTGTTTTTT; CDR3 protein: CASSMGPRGGTGELFF
clone size: once; V gene: TRBV4-2; D gene: NA; J gene: TRBJ2-2; CDR3 DNA: TGTGCCAGCAGCCAAGACGTTAGCTCTCCCGGGGAGCTGTTTTTT; CDR3 protein: CASSQDVSSPGELFF
clone size: NA; V gene: TRBV7-9; D gene: NA; J gene: TRBJ2-6; CDR3 DNA: TGTGCCAGCAGCTTAGAACGACAGGCTGGGGCCAACGTCCTGACTTTC; CDR3 protein: CASSLERQAGANVLTF
clone size: NA; V gene: TRBV4-3; D gene: TRBD1; J gene: TRBJ2-2; CDR3 DNA: TGCGCCAGCAGCCAAGGAGGCAGGGGGTTTACCGGGGAGCTGTTTTTT; CDR3 protein: CASSQGGRGFTGELFF
clone size: NA; V gene: TRBV28; D gene: TRBD1; J gene: TRBJ2-7; CDR3 DNA: TGTGCCAGCAGTTTAGCAGGGGGCAATAACTACGAGCAGTACTTC; CDR3 protein: CASSLAGGNNYEQYF
clone size: NA; V gene: TRBV10-3; D gene: NA; J gene: TRBJ2-1; CDR3 DNA: TGTGCCATCGGGGGGGCCAGCTACAATGAGCAGTTCTTC; CDR3 protein: CAIGGASYNEQFF
clone size: NA; V gene: TRBV30; D gene: NA; J gene: TRBJ1-1; CDR3 DNA: TGTGCCTGGACTAGACCAGGGCCCATGAACACTGAAGCTTTCTTT; CDR3 protein: CAWTRPGPMNTEAFF
clone size: NA; V gene: TRBV2; D gene: TRBD1; J gene: TRBJ2-7; CDR3 DNA: TGTGCCAGCAGTCTACATCTATCTCCGGGACAGGGGTACGAGCAGTACTTC; CDR3 protein: CASSLHLSPGQGYEQYF
clone size: few; V gene: TRBV19; D gene: NA; J gene: TRBJ1-5; CDR3 DNA: TGTGCCAGTAGTATCGGACGCGGGGTTCGGGGGAGTATGCACAATCAGCCCCAGCATTTT; CDR3 protein: CASSIGRGVRGSMHNQPQHF
clone size: NA; V gene: TRBV11-3; D gene: TRBD1; J gene: TRBJ2-3; CDR3 DNA: TGTGCCAGCAGCTTAGGTTCGATTGGGACAGGGTCAGATACGCAGTATTTT; CDR3 protein: CASSLGSIGTGSDTQYF
clone size: NA; V gene: TRBV7-9; D gene: NA; J gene: TRBJ2-7; CDR3 DNA: TGTGCCAGCAGCTCCCTTAGCGGTTCCTACGAGCAGTACTTC; CDR3 protein: CASSSLSGSYEQYF
clone size: NA; V gene: TRBV30; D gene: NA; J gene: TRBJ2-7; CDR3 DNA: TGTGCTTACGGCCGGGTTCTAGGTGGGGAGCAGTACTTC; CDR3 protein: CAYGRVLGGEQYF
clone size: NA; V gene: TRBV5-4; D gene: TRBD2; J gene: TRBJ2-5; CDR3 DNA: TGTGCCAGCAGCTTGGGCGCTAGCGGGAGTCCTGTGAAGGAGCAGTACTTC; CDR3 protein: CASSLGASGSPVKEQYF
clone size: NA; V gene: TRBV5-1; D gene: TRBD1; J gene: TRBJ1-2; CDR3 DNA: TGCGCCAGCAGCTTGGCGGGGACAGGGTCGCCAGCAGCCTATGGCTACACCTTC; CDR3 protein: CASSLAGTGSPAAYGYTF
clone size: NA; V gene: TRBV23-1; D gene: NA; J gene: TRBJ2-5; CDR3 DNA: TGCGCCAGCAGTCACCGGACAGCGAAAGAGACCCAGTACTTC; CDR3 protein: CASSHRTAKETQYF
clone size: NA; V gene: TRBV5-1; D gene: TRBD1; J gene: TRBJ2-3; CDR3 DNA: TGCGCCAGCAGCCAAGGGACAGGAATCACAGATACGCAGTATTTT; CDR3 protein: CASSQGTGITDTQYF
clone size: few; V gene: TRBV27; D gene: TRBD1; J gene: TRBJ2-7; CDR3 DNA: TGTGCCAGCAGTCCCTCCGGGACAGGGGTACAAGAGCAGTACTTC; CDR3 protein: CASSPSGTGVQEQYF
clone size: NA; V gene: TRBV19; D gene: TRBD1; J gene: TRBJ1-1; CDR3 DNA: TGTGCCAGTAGTCCCATAGACAGGGGGTACATGAACACTGAAGCTTTCTTT; CDR3 protein: CASSPIDRGYMNTEAFF
clone size: NA; V gene: TRBV27; D gene: NA; J gene: TRBJ2-7; CDR3 DNA: TGTGCCAGCAAAAGGCGGACACCCTACGAGCAGTACTTC; CDR3 protein: CASKRRTPYEQYF
clone size: NA; V gene: TRBV28; D gene: TRBD1; J gene: TRBJ1-1; CDR3 DNA: TGTGCCAGCAGAACAGGGGGTACTGAAGCTTTCTTT; CDR3 protein: CASRTGGTEAFF
clone size: NA; V gene: TRBV27; D gene: TRBD2; J gene: TRBJ2-1; CDR3 DNA: TGTGCCACCTCAATTAGCGGGAGCTCCTACAATGAGCAGTTCTTC; CDR3 protein: CATSISGSSYNEQFF
clone size: NA; V gene: TRBV10-3; D gene: TRBD2; J gene: TRBJ2-5; CDR3 DNA: TGTGCCACCAGAACGGGAGGGGAGACCCAGTACTTC; CDR3 protein: CATRTGGETQYF
clone size: NA; V gene: TRBV18; D gene: NA; J gene: TRBJ1-1; CDR3 DNA: TGTGCCAGCGCCATACGGTCTGACAGACAAGCTTTCTTT; CDR3 protein: CASAIRSDRQAFF
clone size: NA; V gene: TRBV23-1; D gene: NA; J gene: TRBJ2-6; CDR3 DNA: TGCGCCAGCAGTCAATCCCTCGGCGTCGGAGGGGTGCATTCTGGGGCCAACGTCCTGACTTTC; CDR3 protein: CASSQSLGVGGVHSGANVLTF
clone size: NA; V gene: TRBV13; D gene: NA; J gene: TRBJ2-7; CDR3 DNA: TGTGCCAGCAGCTTAGAGGGGCCCCTCGGCAACGAGCAGTACTTC; CDR3 protein: CASSLEGPLGNEQYF
clone size: NA; V gene: TRBV5-4; D gene: TRBD1; J gene: TRBJ2-5; CDR3 DNA: TGTGCCAGCAGCGGGACAGTAGGAGAGACCCAGTACTTC; CDR3 protein: CASSGTVGETQYF
clone size: NA; V gene: TRBV5-6; D gene: NA; J gene: TRBJ2-5; CDR3 DNA: TGTGCCAGCAGCTTCGTAACCAGGACACAAGAGACCCAGTACTTC; CDR3 protein: CASSFVTRTQETQYF
clone size: once; V gene: TRBV14; D gene: TRBD2; J gene: TRBJ2-7; CDR3 DNA: TGTGCCAGCAGCCCGGCCCTTCTAGCGGTGGGGCTCGAGCAGTACTTC; CDR3 protein: CASSPALLAVGLEQYF
clone size: NA; V gene: TRBV28; D gene: NA; J gene: TRBJ2-4; CDR3 DNA: TGTGCCAGCAGTTTAGGGCAGATAGCCAAAAACATTCAGTACTTC; CDR3 protein: CASSLGQIAKNIQYF
clone size: NA; V gene: TRBV7-3; D gene: TRBD1; J gene: TRBJ2-1; CDR3 DNA: TGTGCCAGCAGCTACCCGGGACAGGCATACAATGAGCAGTTCTTC; CDR3 protein: CASSYPGQAYNEQFF
clone size: NA; V gene: TRBV2; D gene: TRBD1; J gene: TRBJ2-2; CDR3 DNA: TGTGCCAGAGGACAGGGTGGGAACACCGGGGAGCTGTTTTTT; CDR3 protein: CARGQGGNTGELFF
clone size: NA; V gene: TRBV5-1; D gene: NA; J gene: TRBJ1-1; CDR3 DNA: TGCGCCAGCAGCTTGGAGGCGGGTAACACTGAAGCTTTCTTT; CDR3 protein: CASSLEAGNTEAFF